These T cell receptor beta chains were read from a single sample in a study of blood T cell repertoires in COVID-19. TCRdb keeps only in-frame clones here, not all; method: immunoSEQ multiplex PCR. The top ten hold about 6.3% of the sample, which has approximately 82,000 clones, almost 95% seen once. What was sequenced was peripheral blood. The source is a woman aged 55-70 years with active COVID-19. Each CDR3 is given with its conserved first and last residue. The order of the fields is J gene, clone size, V gene, D gene, CDR3 DNA, CDR3 protein. The D gene is left open where the match is weak. Clone size is not always given. Where it is, it says once, few, many or a class for expanded clones.

j_call: TRBJ1-2; clone_size: .; v_call: TRBV10-3; d_call: .; cdr3_nt: TGTGCCATCAGCCCCCGGGGGGCTAACTATGGCTACACCTTC; cdr3_aa: CAISPRGANYGYTF
j_call: TRBJ2-2; clone_size: .; v_call: TRBV19; d_call: .; cdr3_nt: TGTGCCAGTAGTGCAGTAACGGGAAAGCTGTTTTTT; cdr3_aa: CASSAVTGKLFF
j_call: TRBJ2-5; clone_size: .; v_call: TRBV2; d_call: TRBD2; cdr3_nt: TGTGCCAGCAGGCATAGCGGGAGTGAGGAGACCCAGTACTTC; cdr3_aa: CASRHSGSEETQYF
j_call: TRBJ2-7; clone_size: .; v_call: TRBV28; d_call: .; cdr3_nt: TGTGCCAGCAGTTTGTCAGGGAATAGGAACGAGCAGTACTTC; cdr3_aa: CASSLSGNRNEQYF
j_call: TRBJ2-2; clone_size: .; v_call: TRBV19; d_call: TRBD2; cdr3_nt: TGTGCCAGTAGTAAACCGGGACTAGCGGGAGGTCCGAACACCGGGGAGCTGTTTTTT; cdr3_aa: CASSKPGLAGGPNTGELFF
j_call: TRBJ2-1; clone_size: .; v_call: TRBV21-1; d_call: .; cdr3_nt: TGTGCCAGCAGCAAACCGAAGACTAGCGGGAATGAGCAGTTCTTC; cdr3_aa: CASSKPKTSGNEQFF
j_call: TRBJ1-2; clone_size: .; v_call: TRBV7-2; d_call: .; cdr3_nt: TGTGCCAGCAGCCTTATCTATGGCTACACCTTC; cdr3_aa: CASSLIYGYTF
j_call: TRBJ2-6; clone_size: once; v_call: TRBV5-8; d_call: TRBD1; cdr3_nt: TGTGCCAGCAGCCGGACAGGGATCCACCCGAGTAATCGGGCCAACGTCCTGACTTTC; cdr3_aa: CASSRTGIHPSNRANVLTF
j_call: TRBJ1-1; clone_size: .; v_call: TRBV24-1; d_call: .; cdr3_nt: TGTGCCACCAGTGATTTAGCCCACCTTGAAGCTTTCTTT; cdr3_aa: CATSDLAHLEAFF
j_call: TRBJ1-5; clone_size: .; v_call: TRBV28; d_call: .; cdr3_nt: TGTGCCAGCAGTTTAGGGAGAATCTGGCAGCCCCAGCATTTT; cdr3_aa: CASSLGRIWQPQHF
j_call: TRBJ1-1; clone_size: .; v_call: TRBV6-5; d_call: .; cdr3_nt: TGTGCCAGCAGTCGGGTGAGCGACACTGAAGCTTTCTTT; cdr3_aa: CASSRVSDTEAFF
j_call: TRBJ1-6; clone_size: .; v_call: TRBV3-1/TRBV3-2; d_call: TRBD1; cdr3_nt: TGTGCCAGCAGCCAGGGACAGGGGAAAGGTTCACCCCTCCACTTT; cdr3_aa: CASSQGQGKGSPLHF
j_call: TRBJ2-1; clone_size: .; v_call: TRBV4-2; d_call: .; cdr3_nt: TGTGCCAGCAGCCAAGATCTACTATACAATGAGCAGTTCTTC; cdr3_aa: CASSQDLLYNEQFF
j_call: TRBJ1-1; clone_size: .; v_call: TRBV7-9; d_call: TRBD1; cdr3_nt: TGTGCCAGCAGCGAAACTACAGGACAGGGTATTGTTGAAGCTTTCTTT; cdr3_aa: CASSETTGQGIVEAFF
j_call: TRBJ2-1; clone_size: .; v_call: TRBV7-2; d_call: TRBD2; cdr3_nt: TGTGCCTCAACTTTAGCGGGGAATGAGCAGTTCTTC; cdr3_aa: CASTLAGNEQFF
j_call: TRBJ2-5; clone_size: .; v_call: TRBV18; d_call: .; cdr3_nt: TGTGCCAGCAACGGGGGGCAGGAGACCCAGTACTTC; cdr3_aa: CASNGGQETQYF
j_call: TRBJ2-5; clone_size: .; v_call: TRBV3-1/TRBV3-2; d_call: TRBD2; cdr3_nt: TGTGCCAGCAGCCAACGCGGGGGTCAGGGAGAGACCCAGTACTTC; cdr3_aa: CASSQRGGQGETQYF
j_call: TRBJ1-1; clone_size: .; v_call: TRBV7-8; d_call: .; cdr3_nt: TGTGCCAGCAGCTTAGCGTCAGGTGCTTACAAAGCTTTCTTT; cdr3_aa: CASSLASGAYKAFF
j_call: TRBJ1-5; clone_size: .; v_call: TRBV3-1/TRBV3-2; d_call: .; cdr3_nt: TGTGCCAGCAGCCAAGGGGGACTAAGCAATCAGCCCCAGCATTTT; cdr3_aa: CASSQGGLSNQPQHF
j_call: TRBJ2-7; clone_size: .; v_call: TRBV4-3; d_call: TRBD2; cdr3_nt: TGCGCCAGCAGCCAAGAGGGACTAGCGGGGGGGTCCTACGAGCAGTACTTC; cdr3_aa: CASSQEGLAGGSYEQYF
j_call: TRBJ1-1; clone_size: .; v_call: TRBV7-3; d_call: TRBD1; cdr3_nt: TGTGCCAGCAGCTCAACTACCGGGACAGGGGGAACTGAAGCTTTCTTT; cdr3_aa: CASSSTTGTGGTEAFF
j_call: TRBJ2-3; clone_size: .; v_call: TRBV20-1; d_call: TRBD2; cdr3_nt: TGCAGTGCTAGTAGCGGGTTTGATACGCAGTATTTT; cdr3_aa: CSASSGFDTQYF
j_call: TRBJ1-6; clone_size: .; v_call: TRBV19; d_call: TRBD1; cdr3_nt: TGTGCCAGTAGAGCCGGGACAGGGGTTAATTCACCCCTCCACTTT; cdr3_aa: CASRAGTGVNSPLHF
j_call: TRBJ2-3; clone_size: .; v_call: TRBV5-6; d_call: .; cdr3_nt: TGTGCCAGCAGTTCCCTTGGAGGTAGCGGCACAGATACGCAGTATTTT; cdr3_aa: CASSSLGGSGTDTQYF
j_call: TRBJ2-7; clone_size: once; v_call: TRBV6-2/TRBV6-3; d_call: TRBD1; cdr3_nt: TGTGCCAGCAGTTACTCCAACAGACAGGGGAGTTTCTACGAGCAGTACTTC; cdr3_aa: CASSYSNRQGSFYEQYF
j_call: TRBJ2-1; clone_size: .; v_call: TRBV2; d_call: TRBD2; cdr3_nt: TGTGCCAGCAGAGAAGGGCCTAGCGGGAAGAATGAGCAGTTCTTC; cdr3_aa: CASREGPSGKNEQFF
j_call: TRBJ2-3; clone_size: .; v_call: TRBV7-2; d_call: TRBD2; cdr3_nt: TGTGCCAGCAGTTTACCCGGGACTAGGGTAGATACGCAGTATTTT; cdr3_aa: CASSLPGTRVDTQYF